The 26 T cell receptor beta chains listed next were all sequenced from one sample in a study of post-analysis software for immune sequencing data. TCR beta cDNA libraries had unique molecular identifiers. TCRdb analysed the PCR reads with MiXCR anew, one entry per CDR3 protein. There are approximately 180,000 distinct CDR3 sequences in the sample; over 25% occur only once, and approximately 1.5% lies in the top ten. Whole-study results and caveats: Patients showed TRBV5-6, TRBV5-1 and TRBV20-1 among five TRBV segments more frequent than in controls.

Their antigens are not known. Sequencing was performed on blood. Receptors originate from a girl aged 10 to 17 with multiple sclerosis.

The rearrangement links TRBV27 to TRBJ2-1, with TRBD2 matching over 12 bases. The CDR3 totals 15 residues. The V gene's germline CDR1 is MNHEY and CDR2 SMNVEV (reference sequence). Unmatched junction bases numbered 6, after V lost 4 bases and J lost 8 bases. The DNA for the CDR3 is TGTGCCAGCAGTTCGGGACTAGCGGGCTTGGATGAGCAGTTCTTC. It yields the protein CASSSGLAGLDEQFF.

This clonotype was seen at least ten times. J is TRBJ2-3 and V is TRBV20-1; maybe TRBD2 (5 bases). V was pared by 0 bases and J by 2 bases, with 12 bases between. The germline V gene encodes CDR1 DFQATT and CDR2 SNEGSKA (reference sequence). This CDR3 is 15 amino acids long. The CDR3 DNA reads TGCAGTGCTAGAGATATGAACGGGGTCACAGATACGCAGTATTTT. As protein: CSARDMNGVTDTQYF.

This clonotype was observed a handful of times. The genes are TRBV25-1 and TRBJ1-2, with TRBD1 identical over 7 bases. V gave up 4 bases and J gave up 5 bases; unmatched junction bases: 4. The CDR3 covers 13 residues. Germline V lookup: CDR1 MGHDK, CDR2 SYGVNS. CDR3 region: CASSVQGWYGYTF. The CDR3, as DNA: TGTGCCAGCAGTGTACAGGGGTGGTATGGCTACACCTTC.

To note about this clonotype: A junction end diverges from the germline sequence, so it may reflect a read error. This chain uses TRBV5-1 with TRBJ2-3; the match to TRBD2 covers 8 bases. This CDR3 is 18 amino acids long. CDR1 SGHRS and CDR2 YFSETQ come from the germline V gene. For the CDR3, the DNA is TGCGCCAGCAGCGTGGAACTAGCGGCAGCCTATAGCACAGGTACGCAGTATTTT. Translation: CASSVELAAAYSTGTQYF.

The J gene is TRBJ1-2, the V gene TRBV7-6, with 10 bases lining up with TRBD1. The germline V gene encodes CDR1 SGHVS and CDR2 FNYEAQ. The CDR3 runs 19 residues. After removal of 1 base from V and 0 bases from J, the junction contained 11 bases not matched to a gene. The CDR3, as DNA: TGTGCCAGCAGCTTAGGACCTCCTGGAGGGACAGGGGCTAACTATGGCTACACCTTC. Translation gives CASSLGPPGGTGANYGYTF. Together with reference TRBV7-6 and TRBJ1-2, the CDR3 gives the full variable domain: GAGVSQSPRYKVTKRGQDVALRCDPISGHVSLYWYRQALGQGPEFLTYFNYEAQQDKSGLPNDRFSAERPEGSISTLTIQRTEQRDSAMYRCASSLGPPGGTGANYGYTFGSGTRLTVV.

To note about this clonotype: Possible read error: a much larger clone is one base away. V usage is TRBV6-6 and J usage is TRBJ2-7, with D possibly matching TRBD1 (5 bases). The germline V and J ends were trimmed by 5 bases and 12 bases, with 17 bases remaining between them. CDR3 length equals 12 residues. CDR1 is MNHNY and CDR2 is SVGAGI in the germline V gene (reference sequence). This CDR3 is CASSQGEKTRYF. The CDR3 DNA is TGTGCCAGCAGTCAGGGTGAAAAGACCCGGTACTTC.

The chain employs TRBV4-1 and TRBJ2-1; D is perhaps TRBD2 (6 bases). Trimming cost V 1 base and J 6 bases, with 13 bases left between them. The CDR3 runs to 15 residues. CDR1 is MGHRA, CDR2 YSYEKL, per germline. CDR3 sequence reads: CASSQGGWEANEQFF. The CDR3 nucleotides are TGCGCCAGCAGCCAAGGGGGCTGGGAGGCCAATGAGCAGTTCTTC.

Worth noting for this clonotype: A much larger clone sits a single nucleotide away, making a read error possible. The chain carries TRBV7-2 and TRBJ2-7; the match to TRBD1 covers 7 bases. The germline V gene has CDR1 SGHTA and CDR2 FQGNSA. CDR3 size: 16 residues. In DNA, the CDR3 is TGTGCCAGCTTCACAGCGAGGGGGACAGTTCACTACGAGCGGTACTTC. This gives the protein CASFTARGTVHYERYF.

The sample holds many counts of this clonotype. This chain uses TRBV29-1 with TRBJ2-3; TRBD2 matches 7 bases. V gave up 5 bases and J gave up 6 bases; unmatched junction bases: 5. This CDR3 is built from 12 residues. CDR1 SQVTM and CDR2 ANQGSEA come from the germline V gene. CDR3 in amino acids: CSVLLAVDTQYF. In nucleotides, the CDR3 is TGCAGCGTTCTCCTAGCGGTTGATACGCAGTATTTT.

In regard to this clonotype: The junction differs from germline at one of its ends, possibly a read error. The V call is TRBV12-3 or TRBV12-4, the J call TRBJ2-3; 13 bases line up with TRBD2. The CDR3 sequence is 19 residues long. The CDR3 reads CASSFGLAGDFPSADAQYF. CDR3 bases: TGTGCCAGCAGTTTCGGACTAGCGGGAGATTTTCCGAGCGCAGATGCGCAGTATTTT.

At least ten counts were recorded for this clonotype. This sequence joins TRBV5-1 and TRBJ2-7; 9 nucleotides match TRBD1. This CDR3 is built from 15 residues. The germline CDR1 and CDR2 sequences are SGHRS and YFSETQ. V trimming: 3 bases; J trimming: 1 base; junction bases outside the gene matches: 5. The CDR3 DNA reads as TGCGCCAGCAGCTCTCCGGGACAGGGATCCTACGAGCAGTACTTC. Protein product: CASSSPGQGSYEQYF.

In the case of this clonotype: A much larger clone is a single base away; this may be a read error. This chain connects TRBV6-5 to TRBJ2-3, with 9 bases aligning to TRBD2. V shed 4 bases, J shed 1 base, and the junction held 3 bases outside the gene matches. The CDR3 is 15 residues long. Germline CDR1 reads MNHEY; CDR2 reads SVGAGI. CDR3 bases: TGTGCCAGCAGTTCGGGCGGGGGGGGCACAGATACGCAGTATTTT. Translating gives CASSSGGGGTDTQYF.

This clonotype has only a few counts. The chain is built from TRBV7-9 and TRBJ2-1; 14 nucleotides match TRBD2. The germline CDR1 and CDR2 sequences are SEHNR and FQNEAQ (reference sequence). J gave up 4 bases and V 5 bases, and 10 bases lay outside the gene matches. The CDR3 consists of 18 residues. This CDR3 reads CASSPRGTSGSNYNEQFF. The CDR3 DNA reads TGTGCCAGCAGCCCCCGGGGGACTAGCGGGAGTAATTACAATGAGCAGTTCTTC. Based on the CDR3 plus reference TRBV7-9 and TRBJ2-1, the full variable domain is DTGVSQNPRHKITKRGQNVTFRCDPISEHNRLYWYRQTLGQGPEFLTYFQNEAQLEKSRLLSDRFSAERPKGSFSTLEIQRTEQGDSAMYLCASSPRGTSGSNYNEQFFGPGTRLTVL.

The table lists this clonotype with many counts. The V gene is TRBV10-3, the J gene TRBJ1-1; 7 nucleotides agree with TRBD1. The CDR3 covers 13 residues. CDR1 is ENHRY, CDR2 SYGVKD, per germline. The V and J ends lost 4 bases and 8 bases, in that order; junction bases with no gene match: 7. CDR3 sequence reads: CAISASTGTEAFF. The CDR3 nucleotides are TGTGCCATCAGTGCGTCGACAGGGACCGAAGCTTTCTTT.

This clonotype was detected ten times or more. The rearrangement links TRBV28 to TRBJ2-7; D is unresolved. Germline values: CDR1 MDHEN, CDR2 SYDVKM. V was shortened by 6 bases and J by 4 bases, with 10 bases between the two germline ends. This CDR3 is 12 amino acids long. The CDR3 nucleotides read TGTGCCAGCAGAGGGTCCGTTTACGAGCAGTACTTC. Its protein is CASRGSVYEQYF.

This clonotype was detected a few times. The chain recombines TRBV27 with TRBJ1-2; 10 bases fit TRBD1. The CDR3 runs to 13 residues. Germline values: CDR1 MNHEY, CDR2 SMNVEV (reference sequence). V shed 6 bases and J 8 bases; nucleotides not matched to a gene: 6. The CDR3 is CASRPGTGEGYTF. The CDR3 coding sequence is TGTGCCAGCAGGCCCGGGACAGGGGAAGGCTACACCTTC.

This clonotype was counted once. This may be a read error: a much more frequent sequence differs by one nucleotide. V gene TRBV29-1 combines with J gene TRBJ2-7, with a tentative D call TRBD1 (5 bases). From germline, CDR1 is SQVTM and CDR2 ANQGSEA. The V and J ends lost 7 bases and 1 base respectively, with 11 bases between them. The CDR3 covers 12 residues. Written as DNA, the CDR3 is TGCAGCGCTGGCCCAGGGTCCTACGAGCAGTACTTC. Protein: CSAGPGSYEQYF.

This clonotype was counted at least ten times. The V gene is TRBV4-2, the J gene TRBJ1-5, with D perhaps matching TRBD1 (5 bases). Germline CDR1 and CDR2: LGHNA and YNFKEQ. This CDR3 has 15 residues. Trimming stripped 2 bases from V and 3 bases from J, with 11 bases between. CDR3 coding DNA: TGTGCCAGCAGCCAATCAGACAGTGACAATCAGCCCCAGCATTTT. Amino acids: CASSQSDSDNQPQHF.

This clonotype was seen ten or more times. V usage is TRBV27 and J usage is TRBJ2-7; tentative D call: TRBD2 (5 bases). Germline CDR1 reads MNHEY; CDR2 reads SMNVEV (reference sequence). This CDR3 spans 14 amino acids. The V gene lost 6 bases and the J gene lost 2 bases, with 14 bases spanning the gap. The CDR3 DNA reads as TGTGCCAGCAGGGTCGTTGGAGGTACCTACGAGCAGTACTTC. This translates into CASRVVGGTYEQYF.

A note on this clonotype: A much bigger clone sits one base away, suggesting this may be a read error. The rearrangement joins TRBV5-1 to TRBJ2-1; no clear D. CDR1 is SGHRS and CDR2 is YFSETQ in the germline V gene. The CDR3 is 16 residues long. The CDR3 sequence is CANSPGWTASYNEQFF. CDR3 bases: TGCGCCAACAGCCCGGGCTGGACCGCTTCATACAATGAGCAGTTCTTC. Together with reference TRBV5-1 and TRBJ2-1, the CDR3 gives the full variable domain: KAGVTQTPRYLIKTRGQQVTLSCSPISGHRSVSWYQQTPGQGLQFLFEYFSETQRNKGNFPGRFSGRQFSNSRSEMNVSTLELGDSALYLCANSPGWTASYNEQFFGPGTRLTVL.

The CDR3 loop reads CSVDRSRPTDTQYF. The CDR3 coding sequence is TGCAGCGTTGACAGGTCGCGGCCCACAGATACGCAGTATTTT. The chain has TRBV29-1 and TRBJ2-3; D gene unclear. CDR1 is SQVTM, CDR2 ANQGSEA, per germline. V was trimmed by 3 bases and J by 2 bases, leaving 12 bases between them. This CDR3 has 14 residues.

CDR3 amino acids: CSARESGAWQPQHF. In DNA form, the CDR3 reads TGCAGTGCTAGAGAGTCGGGAGCGTGGCAGCCCCAGCATTTT. The chain uses TRBV20-1 and TRBJ1-5, with unresolved D. This CDR3 contains 14 residues. Trimming removed 0 bases from V and 7 bases from J, with 13 bases in between. Germline lookup yields CDR1 DFQATT and CDR2 SNEGSKA (reference sequence).

This clonotype was counted ten times or more. This chain uses TRBV27 with TRBJ2-7; TRBD2 agrees at 11 bases. V was pared by 8 bases and J by 3 bases, with 15 bases of the junction left unmatched. The CDR3 totals 17 residues. The germline CDR1 and CDR2 sequences are MNHEY and SMNVEV (reference sequence). CDR3 sequence (DNA): TGTGCCAGCCCCCCTGGGAAGACTAGCGGGATTATCTACGAGCAGTACTTC. Translated: CASPPGKTSGIIYEQYF.

At least ten counts were recorded for this clonotype. The chain links TRBV9 to TRBJ2-3; D is possibly TRBD1 or TRBD2 (5 bases each). The CDR3 extends over 13 amino acids. V lost 3 bases and J 6 bases, leaving 11 bases between the germline ends. Germline CDR1 reads SGDLS; CDR2 reads YYNGEE. CDR3 coding DNA: TGTGCCAGCAGCGCGGGACCGACGGATACGCAGTATTTT. It codes for CASSAGPTDTQYF.

This clonotype was seen more than once but under ten times. The gene calls are TRBV7-2 and TRBJ2-7; 7 bases line up with TRBD2. The germline CDR1 and CDR2 sequences are SGHTA and FQGNSA. There are 16 residues in the CDR3. V lost 6 bases, J lost 7 bases, and 18 bases stayed unmatched. CDR3 region: CASSLRAGGSYNEQYF. CDR3 nucleotide sequence: TGTGCCAGCAGTCTAAGGGCGGGCGGGAGCTACAATGAGCAGTACTTC.

The table lists this clonotype with many counts. This chain links TRBV7-2 with TRBJ2-7; unclear D gene. CDR1 is SGHTA, CDR2 FQGNSA, per germline. The V end lost 3 bases, the J end lost 0 bases, and 6 bases lay between the germline ends. CDR3 length: 13 amino acids. The CDR3: CASSFHNSYEQYF. CDR3 nucleotides: TGTGCCAGCAGCTTCCACAACTCCTACGAGCAGTACTTC. The full variable domain, in which reference TRBV7-2 and TRBJ2-7 provide the parts outside the CDR3, is GAGVSQSPSNKVTEKGKDVELRCDPISGHTALYWYRQSLGQGLEFLIYFQGNSAPDKSGLPSDRFSAERTGGSVSTLTIQRTQQEDSAVYLCASSFHNSYEQYFGPGTRLTVT.